The next 12 T cell receptor beta chains were all read from a single sample in a study of Ad26.COV2.S vaccination and SARS-CoV-2 variants. Sequencing was performed with immunoSEQ multiplex PCR; in TCRdb, only in-frame clones are kept and a portion is missing. The sample has about 480,000 clones, 87% seen once. Treatment denoted: roughly 18 received Ad26.COV2.S at low or high dose, single or two shots; roughly 5 received placebo; per-sample allocation not given. The study sampled participants on day 63 after the first vaccine or placebo injection. This material consisted of peripheral blood, taken in a trial of Ad26.COV2.S vaccine versus placebo. These receptor sequences come from a person between 18 and 60 years old who received the Ad26.COV2.S COVID-19 vaccine or a placebo.

V is TRBV6-1 and J is TRBJ2-4; D gene ambiguous. The CDR3 spans 11 residues. V lost 2 bases to trimming and J lost 8 bases, with 4 bases between them. The germline V gene encodes CDR1 MNHNS and CDR2 SASEGT. The CDR3 coding sequence is TGTGCCAGCAGTGAAAGGGACATTCAGTACTTC. Its translation is CASSERDIQYF.

The rearrangement links TRBV5-1 to TRBJ1-2; possibly TRBD1 for D (6 bases). V was cut by 0 bases and J by 7 bases, with 22 bases left in between. Per the germline V gene, CDR1 is SGHRS and CDR2 is YFSETQ. The CDR3 is 17 amino acids. The CDR3 protein is CASSLEPRTVSSGGYTF. DNA of the CDR3: TGCGCCAGCAGCTTGGAGCCTAGGACAGTATCCTCTGGTGGCTACACCTTC.

The chain links TRBV12-3 or TRBV12-4 to TRBJ2-7; 8 positions agree with TRBD2. The CDR3 has 13 residues. Trimming took 6 bases from V and 0 from J; bases not matched to a gene: 1. Here the CDR3 DNA reads TGTGCCAGCAGAACTAGCGGCTCCTACGAGCAGTACTTC. This translates into CASRTSGSYEQYF.

This clone was observed a single time. The V and J genes are TRBV5-8 and TRBJ2-2; D is uncertain. CDR3 length: 16 amino acids. Germline CDR1 SGHTS, CDR2 YDEGEE. The V end lost 2 bases, the J end lost 0 bases, and 11 bases lay between the germline ends. In nucleotides, the CDR3 is TGTGCCAGCAGCTTTCCCGGATCTTCGAACACCGGGGAGCTGTTTTTT. It codes for CASSFPGSSNTGELFF. The full variable domain, with the rest looked up from reference TRBV5-8 and TRBJ2-2, is EAGVTQSPTHLIKTRGQQATLRCSPISGHTSVYWYQQALGLGLQFLLWYDEGEERNRGNFPPRFSGRQFPNYSSELNVNALELEDSALYLCASSFPGSSNTGELFFGEGSRLTVL.

This chain uses TRBV5-8 with TRBJ2-5, with 10 bases fitting TRBD2. J lost 2 bases, V lost 3 bases, and 4 bases had no gene match. From germline, CDR1 is SGHTS and CDR2 YDEGEE. The CDR3 consists of 15 residues. DNA of the CDR3: TGTGCCAGCAGCTACGGGACTAGCGTTCAAGAGACCCAGTACTTC. This sequence encodes CASSYGTSVQETQYF.

This clone was observed a single time. The V call is TRBV9, the J call TRBJ2-1; D perhaps matches TRBD1 (5 bases). CDR1 and CDR2 (germline): SGDLS, YYNGEE. V was clipped by 4 bases and J by 10 bases, with 15 bases between them. This CDR3 contains 13 residues. CDR3 bases: TGTGCCAGCAGCCCACGACAGTCGCAAGAGCAGTTCTTC. Translated: CASSPRQSQEQFF.

The chain links TRBV15 to TRBJ2-2; D unclear. The CDR3 extends over 12 amino acids. CDR1 LNHNV and CDR2 YYDKDF come from the germline V gene (reference sequence). V gave up 2 bases and J gave up 8 bases, with 6 bases separating them. CDR3 protein: CATSRLQGELFF. The CDR3 region has the DNA TGTGCCACCAGCAGATTACAGGGGGAGCTGTTTTTT.

The V and J genes are TRBV3-1 (or the pseudogene TRBV3-2) and TRBJ2-1; no firm D call. Germline CDR1 LGHDT, CDR2 YNNKEL (reference sequence). V shed 4 bases and J shed 7 bases, with 11 bases lying between them. The CDR3 extends over 13 amino acids. DNA for the CDR3: TGTGCCAGCAGCCCGGAGACGCGGAATGAGCAGTTCTTC. Protein sequence: CASSPETRNEQFF.

The rearrangement links TRBV5-4 to TRBJ2-2, with 7 nucleotides matching TRBD2. This CDR3 spans 15 amino acids. In germline, CDR1 is SGHNT, CDR2 YYREEE (reference sequence). Trimming removed 4 bases from V and 3 bases from J; junction bases left unmatched: 6. DNA of the CDR3: TGTGCCAGCAGCGGCAGGGAGGGATACACCGGGGAGCTGTTTTTT. Amino acids: CASSGREGYTGELFF.

The genes are TRBV6-4 and TRBJ2-3, with TRBD1 as a possible D gene (6 bases). V lost 5 bases and J lost 2, with 17 bases in between. Germline CDR1 is MRHNA and CDR2 is SNTAGT. This CDR3 has 16 residues. The CDR3 coding sequence is TGTGCCAGCAGTCCTCTTCCGACAGGCTACACAGATACGCAGTATTTT. It translates to CASSPLPTGYTDTQYF.

This sequence joins TRBV5-1 and TRBJ2-3; D is possibly TRBD2 (6 bases). V gave up 1 base and J gave up 5 bases, with 11 bases separating them. The germline CDR1 and CDR2 sequences are SGHRS and YFSETQ. The CDR3 spans 14 residues. The CDR3 reads CASSLQDYRDTQYF. CDR3 DNA: TGCGCCAGCAGCTTGCAGGACTATAGAGATACGCAGTATTTT.

The CDR3 nucleotides read TGTGCCAGTACCGACGGGACAGGAGGGGTCGGTGGCTACACCTTC. Residues: CASTDGTGGVGGYTF. V gene TRBV6-5 combines with J gene TRBJ1-2; 8 bases are a match to TRBD1. The CDR3 is 15 residues long. The V gene end was trimmed by 9 bases and the J gene end by 7 bases; junction bases not matched to a gene: 16. Germline V gives CDR1 MNHEY, CDR2 SVGAGI.